A selection of T cell receptor beta chains follows, all from one sample in a study of shared clonotypes between healthy human individuals. The method was immunoSEQ multiplex PCR; TCRdb's version includes in-frame clones alone and lacks a portion of them. The sample lists under 2,500,000 clones, almost 96% seen once, with roughly 0.13% in the top ten. Sequencing was carried out using naive CD4+ T cells sorted from blood. The origin of the receptors is a young man in good health. The CDR3 runs from the conserved cysteine through the conserved F or W. A D gene is named only where the DNA matches it firmly. Rows give clone size only sometimes, using once, few, many, or a class for an expanded clone.

D gene,J gene,V gene,clone size,CDR3 DNA,CDR3 protein
TRBD2,TRBJ2-7,TRBV7-2,NA,TGTGCCAGCAGCTTAGGGCAGGGAGGGAACTACGAGCAGTACTTC,CASSLGQGGNYEQYF
NA,TRBJ2-2,TRBV28,few,TGTGCCAGCAGTCCGGGACAAAACACCGGGGAGCTGTTTTTT,CASSPGQNTGELFF
NA,TRBJ1-2,TRBV6-1,NA,TGTGCCAGCAGTGACCCCCGTCAGACGGGGGGGATAGACTATGGCTACACCTTC,CASSDPRQTGGIDYGYTF
TRBD1,TRBJ1-2,TRBV5-1,NA,TGCGCCAGCAGCTTGGATGGCAGGGGGAATTATGGCTACACCTTC,CASSLDGRGNYGYTF
TRBD1,TRBJ1-4,TRBV4-1,NA,TGCGCCAGCAGCCCATTGGGGACAGGGACAACTAATGAAAAACTGTTTTTT,CASSPLGTGTTNEKLFF
TRBD2,TRBJ2-1,TRBV2,NA,TGTGCCAGCATGGGCGGGGGGGATTACAATGAGCAGTTCTTC,CASMGGGDYNEQFF
TRBD1,TRBJ1-2,TRBV5-6,few,TGTGCCAGCAGCCCGGACAGGGGGAACTATGGCTACACCTTC,CASSPDRGNYGYTF
NA,TRBJ2-7,TRBV7-9,NA,TGTGCCAGCAGCTTCGTAACCCACGAGCAGTACTTC,CASSFVTHEQYF
TRBD2,TRBJ2-5,TRBV4-1,NA,TGCGCCAGCAGCCAAGCCGGGACTAGCGGGGGTCTGAGGACCCAGTACTTC,CASSQAGTSGGLRTQYF
TRBD1,TRBJ1-1,TRBV5-1,few,TGCGCCAGCAGCGACCAGGGACAGGGAGGTGAAGCTTTCTTT,CASSDQGQGGEAFF
TRBD2,TRBJ2-7,TRBV7-2,NA,TGTGCCAGCAGCATTACCGCGACTAGCGGGGTCTACGAGCAGTACTTC,CASSITATSGVYEQYF
NA,TRBJ1-6,TRBV7-9,NA,TGTGCCGGCGGACGGTCCAATTCACCCCTCCACTTT,CAGGRSNSPLHF
NA,TRBJ2-7,TRBV11-2,once,TGTGCCAGCAGCGCGAGCTCCTACGAGCAGTACTTC,CASSASSYEQYF
TRBD2,TRBJ2-1,TRBV11-2,NA,TGTGCCAGCAGTCCCGACGGGACTAGGTACAATGAGCAGTTCTTC,CASSPDGTRYNEQFF
NA,TRBJ1-2,TRBV6-6,NA,TGTGCCAGCAGTTACACAAGGGTCTATGGCTACACCTTC,CASSYTRVYGYTF
TRBD1,TRBJ1-1,TRBV11-2,NA,TGTGCCAGCAGCCAGACCCAGGGGGCGCAGACTGAAGCTTTCTTT,CASSQTQGAQTEAFF
NA,TRBJ1-2,TRBV6-1,NA,TGTGCCAGCAGCGGGTCTCTTAGGGCTAACACCTTC,CASSGSLRANTF
TRBD1,TRBJ2-3,TRBV6-1,once,TGTGCCAGCACGACAGGGGGCGCATATGATACGCAGTATTTT,CASTTGGAYDTQYF
NA,TRBJ2-7,TRBV7-2,NA,TGTGCCAGCAGCTTAGACGGGGGCTACGACGAGCAGTACTTC,CASSLDGGYDEQYF
NA,TRBJ1-6,TRBV7-8,NA,TGTGCCAGCAGCTTCCTTAAGGATTATTCACCCCTCCACTTT,CASSFLKDYSPLHF
TRBD2,TRBJ2-7,TRBV2,NA,TGTGCCAGCCAACCCCCGGGACTAGCGGGGTACTACGAGCAGTACTTC,CASQPPGLAGYYEQYF
NA,TRBJ1-2,TRBV9,NA,TGTGCCAGCAGCGTAGATCCCGGGGACTCCTATGGCTACACCTTC,CASSVDPGDSYGYTF
NA,TRBJ1-1,TRBV5-1,NA,TGCGCCAGCAACCTGGGAGGGGGTAACACTGAAGCTTTCTTT,CASNLGGGNTEAFF
TRBD2,TRBJ2-7,TRBV4-3,once,TGCGCCAGCAGCCAAGGTCGGGGACTACCGCCCTACGAGCAGTACTTC,CASSQGRGLPPYEQYF
NA,TRBJ2-7,TRBV5-4,NA,TGTGCCAGCAGCTTGAACAGGGCAAACGAGCAGTACTTC,CASSLNRANEQYF
NA,TRBJ2-7,TRBV27,NA,TGTGCCAGCAGTTTATCAGAACTAGGAAAATCCTACGAGCAGTACTTC,CASSLSELGKSYEQYF
TRBD1,TRBJ2-2,TRBV7-6,NA,TGTGCCAGCAGCTTAGGCGGCGGGACAGGGGAGGCCGGGGAGCTGTTTTTT,CASSLGGGTGEAGELFF
NA,TRBJ2-5,TRBV5-1,once,TGCGCCAGCAGCTTGTCAGGGATCCAAGAGACCCAGTACTTC,CASSLSGIQETQYF
NA,TRBJ2-3,TRBV7-3,NA,TGTGCCAGCACCGAGGGAGTATCTAGCACAGATACGCAGTATTTT,CASTEGVSSTDTQYF
TRBD2,TRBJ2-7,TRBV2,NA,TGTGCCAGCAGTAGGCCCGGCGGGGGGGCCTCCTACGAGCAGTACTTC,CASSRPGGGASYEQYF
TRBD1,TRBJ1-2,TRBV9,once,TGTGCCAGCAGCGCGCAGCCGGGACAGGGCTATGGCTACACCTTC,CASSAQPGQGYGYTF
NA,TRBJ1-6,TRBV30,NA,TGTGCCTGGAGTCGGTCCTCACCCCTCCACTTT,CAWSRSSPLHF
TRBD1,TRBJ1-2,TRBV30,once,TGTGCCTGGAGTGCGGGGACAGGGAACAACTATGGCTACACCTTC,CAWSAGTGNNYGYTF
NA,TRBJ2-7,TRBV30,NA,TGTGCCTGGAGCGACTACACAAGCCCCTACGAGCAGTACTTC,CAWSDYTSPYEQYF
NA,TRBJ1-6,TRBV19,NA,TGTGCCAGCTCCTTCGGGACCTCAGGCACTTCACCCCTCCACTTT,CASSFGTSGTSPLHF
TRBD1,TRBJ2-7,TRBV2,NA,TGTGCCAGCAGTGCCCCGGACAGGGGTGGGGAGCAGTACTTC,CASSAPDRGGEQYF
TRBD2,TRBJ2-7,TRBV7-8,NA,TGTGCCAGCAGCTTAGAACTAGCGGGATCCTACGAGCAGTACTTC,CASSLELAGSYEQYF
NA,TRBJ2-7,TRBV5-3,NA,TGTGCCAGAGGGGTCGGCTACGAGCAGTACTTC,CARGVGYEQYF
TRBD2,TRBJ2-7,TRBV18,NA,TGTGCCAGCTCACCGCCTCGTACAGCGGGGAAATACGAGCAGTACTTC,CASSPPRTAGKYEQYF
NA,TRBJ2-7,TRBV5-4,NA,TGTGCCAGCAGCTTGCCAGGGAATGAGCAGTACTTC,CASSLPGNEQYF
NA,TRBJ2-7,TRBV7-2,NA,TGTGCCAGCAGCCAAACAGGGCGCGGTTCCTACGAGCAGTACTTC,CASSQTGRGSYEQYF
TRBD2,TRBJ2-3,TRBV7-9,NA,TGTGCCAGCAGCCCCGATAGCGGGGGGGATACGCAGTATTTT,CASSPDSGGDTQYF
TRBD1,TRBJ2-7,TRBV30,NA,TGTGCCTGGAGTGTATTCGGGACAGTCTCCTACGAGCAGTACTTC,CAWSVFGTVSYEQYF
NA,TRBJ2-7,TRBV6-5,NA,TGTGCCAGCAGTTACTCGGACAGTAGGGGCTACGAGCAGTACTTC,CASSYSDSRGYEQYF
NA,TRBJ1-2,TRBV5-1,NA,TGCGCCAGCAGCTCCGGGACGGCAAACTATGGCTACACCTTC,CASSSGTANYGYTF
TRBD1,TRBJ1-2,TRBV5-6,NA,TGTGCCAGCAGCCCAAACGGCATCAGGGGGGGTTACACCTTC,CASSPNGIRGGYTF
NA,TRBJ2-1,TRBV5-1,NA,TGCGCCAGCAGCTTGTGGGACTCTCTCGAGCAGTTCTTC,CASSLWDSLEQFF
NA,TRBJ2-6,TRBV27,NA,TGTGCCAGCAGTTTGGTCAGGGGAGCATCTGGGGCCAACGTCCTGACTTTC,CASSLVRGASGANVLTF
TRBD2,TRBJ2-2,TRBV4-1,NA,TGCGCCAGCAGCCAAATCGTCCGCCCTAGCGGGAGTTTGGGCACCGGGGAGCTGTTTTTT,CASSQIVRPSGSLGTGELFF